One T cell receptor beta chain is described in this entry. The antigen is not known. The CDR3 has 14 residues. Trimming at V came to 4 bases and at J to 0 bases, leaving 1 base not matched to a gene. The V gene's germline CDR1 is MRHNA and CDR2 SNTAGT. This sample was included in a study of cytomegalovirus exposure and HLA in healthy donors. Study results and caveats: An analysis done earlier found most TCR beta V segments productive about 87% or about 30% of the time. The likely explanation for a cluster of highly shared sequence variants was sequencing artifact.

The PCR had 60 Vbeta and 13 Jbeta primers. Source study methods: Counted up in a later analysis, unique TCR beta chains came to about 83 million, with about 10 million shared. Only in-frame clones appear in the TCRdb table, and some are missing; sequencing was by immunoSEQ multiplex PCR. V, J and clone size are taken as reported in that table, and D and trimming were inferred from the DNA itself. The table includes about 190,000 clones, around 73% detected once. This TCR was sampled from a woman aged 25 to 45 in good health and CMV-seropositive. The chain uses TRBV6-4 and TRBJ2-3; TRBD2 agrees at 7 bases. Sequences were obtained from PBMCs. Here the CDR3 DNA reads TGTGCCAGCAGTGCGGGGGGAAGCACAGATACGCAGTATTTT. Protein sequence: CASSAGGSTDTQYF.